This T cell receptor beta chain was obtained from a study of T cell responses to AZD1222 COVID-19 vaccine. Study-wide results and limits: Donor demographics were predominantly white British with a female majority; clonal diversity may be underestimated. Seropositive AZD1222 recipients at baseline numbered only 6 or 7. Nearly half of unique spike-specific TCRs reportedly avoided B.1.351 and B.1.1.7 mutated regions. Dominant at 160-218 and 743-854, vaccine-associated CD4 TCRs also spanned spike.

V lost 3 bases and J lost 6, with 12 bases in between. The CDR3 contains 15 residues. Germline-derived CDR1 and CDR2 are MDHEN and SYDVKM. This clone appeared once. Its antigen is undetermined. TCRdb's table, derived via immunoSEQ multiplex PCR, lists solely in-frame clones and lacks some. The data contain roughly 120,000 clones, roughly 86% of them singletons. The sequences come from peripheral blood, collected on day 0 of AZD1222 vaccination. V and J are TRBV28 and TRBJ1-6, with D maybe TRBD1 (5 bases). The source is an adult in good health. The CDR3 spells CASSFGGTGNSPLHF. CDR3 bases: TGTGCCAGCAGTTTCGGGGGGACGGGTAATTCACCCCTCCACTTT.